Following are 30 T cell receptor beta chains from one sample sequenced in a study of control samples from healthy donors and cancer patients. The assay was immunoSEQ multiplex PCR, and TCRdb's table has in-frame clones only and misses some. This sample has tens of thousands of clones; approximately 88% occur once, and the top ten carry more than 13%. The sequenced material came from blood. The origin of the receptors is a middle-aged man in good health.

This chain connects TRBV20-1 to TRBJ1-1; unclear D gene. Between the trimmed V and J ends, which lost 3 bases and 5 bases, there was a span of 7 bases. Germline CDR1 DFQATT, CDR2 SNEGSKA (reference sequence). The CDR3 runs 11 residues. CDR3 DNA sequence: TGCAGTGCTAGGGGCGAGACTGAAGCTTTCTTT. Protein product: CSARGETEAFF.

This rearrangement joins TRBV5-4 to TRBJ1-1; 8 positions agree with TRBD1. This CDR3 region has 14 residues. V lost 0 bases and J lost 5; bases outside the gene matches: 3. Germline values: CDR1 SGHNT, CDR2 YYREEE (reference sequence). The CDR3 DNA sequence: TGTGCCAGCAGCTTGGGACAGGGGTTGACTGAAGCTTTCTTT. Translated, it gives CASSLGQGLTEAFF.

V usage is TRBV6-2 or TRBV6-3 and J usage is TRBJ2-7, with D possibly matching TRBD2 (6 bases). The CDR3 is 15 amino acids. Trimming pared 7 bases from V and 6 bases from J, leaving 22 bases between. From germline, CDR1 is MNHEY and CDR2 SVGEGT. The CDR3 protein is CASIPRLGLLTEQYF. For the CDR3, the DNA is TGTGCCAGCATCCCACGGCTGGGACTCCTTACCGAGCAGTACTTC.

This clone is a singleton in its sample. V usage is TRBV11-3 and J usage is TRBJ2-5; 8 nucleotides match TRBD1. The CDR3 is 16 residues long. V lost 5 bases to trimming and J lost 5 bases; unmatched junction nucleotides: 13. The germline gives CDR1 SGHNT, CDR2 YENEEA. The CDR3 region is CASSPWTGQLVETQYF. DNA for the CDR3: TGTGCCAGCAGCCCCTGGACAGGGCAGTTGGTGGAGACCCAGTACTTC.

This sequence joins TRBV6-5 and TRBJ2-3; D not resolved. This CDR3 region has 13 residues. Between the trimmed V and J ends, which lost 5 bases and 2 bases, there was a span of 8 bases. Germline V CDR1 and CDR2: MNHEY, SVGAGI. The chain's CDR3 is CASSPLLTDTQYF. In DNA form, the CDR3 reads TGTGCCAGCAGTCCACTACTCACAGATACGCAGTATTTT.

The chain combines TRBV27 with TRBJ2-2; 14 nucleotides match TRBD2. J was trimmed by 5 bases and V by 0 bases; bases with no gene match: 14. The CDR3 runs 21 residues. Germline V gene lookup returns CDR1 MNHEY and CDR2 SMNVEV (reference sequence). The CDR3 DNA reads TGTGCCAGCAGTTTATCGATTGGGGGACTAGCGGGAGATCGGGCAACCGGGGAGCTGTTTTTT. It is translated as CASSLSIGGLAGDRATGELFF.

This clone is a singleton in its sample. The chain couples TRBV9 to TRBJ2-7; weak D call: TRBD2 (5 bases). Trimming took off 2 bases at V and 6 bases at J, with 12 bases between the two ends. The CDR3 sequence is 13 residues long. Germline V lookup: CDR1 SGDLS, CDR2 YYNGEE. The CDR3 nucleotides read TGTGCCAGCAGCGTCGGGGTTCCGAGCGAGCAGTACTTC. It translates to CASSVGVPSEQYF.

The chain joins TRBV3-1 (or the pseudogene TRBV3-2) to TRBJ2-3, with TRBD2 matching 8 bases. Germline CDR1 is LGHDT and CDR2 is YNNKEL (reference sequence). This CDR3 is built from 19 residues. V lost 1 base to trimming and J lost 4 bases; unmatched junction nucleotides: 16. The CDR3 region has the DNA TGTGCCAGCAGCCAAGCCTTAAATCTTGGGCTAGCGGGTGCAGATACGCAGTATTTT. Encoded protein: CASSQALNLGLAGADTQYF.

V gene TRBV11-2 combines with J gene TRBJ1-6; 7 bases agree with TRBD1. The CDR3 contains 15 residues. Trimming cost V 5 bases and J 7 bases; bases outside gene matches: 8. Germline CDR1 is SGHAT and CDR2 is FQNNGV. CDR3 in DNA: TGTGCCAGCAGCCCCAGACAGGGACACAATTCACCCCTCCACTTT. As protein: CASSPRQGHNSPLHF.

V is TRBV9 and J is TRBJ2-5; 12 bases align to TRBD2. The CDR3 totals 16 residues. CDR1 and CDR2 from the germline V gene are SGDLS and YYNGEE. The trim removed 1 base at V and 0 bases at J, leaving 1 base unmatched. The CDR3 region has the DNA TGTGCCAGCAGCGTATCTAGCGGGAGGGACCAAGAGACCCAGTACTTC. It yields the protein CASSVSSGRDQETQYF.

The chain couples TRBV19 to TRBJ1-2; perhaps TRBD1 as D (6 bases). Germline CDR1 is LNHDA and CDR2 is SQIVND (reference sequence). The CDR3 contains 13 residues. The V end lost 5 bases, the J end lost 6 bases, and 13 bases lay between the germline ends. CDR3 sequence reads: CASSFRGAHGYTF. CDR3 nucleotides: TGTGCCAGTAGTTTTAGGGGGGCACATGGCTACACCTTC.

This sequence joins TRBV11-3 and TRBJ2-5; no definite D call. Looked up from germline, CDR1 is SGHNT and CDR2 is YENEEA. V lost 1 base to trimming and J lost 5 bases, with 14 bases between them. The CDR3 is 15 residues long. The CDR3 reads CASSLGLQDGETQYF. The CDR3 DNA reads as TGTGCCAGCAGCTTAGGTCTCCAGGATGGGGAGACCCAGTACTTC.

V is TRBV10-3 and J is TRBJ1-1; 8 positions agree with TRBD1. The CDR3 has 13 residues. The germline V gene has CDR1 ENHRY and CDR2 SYGVKD. Trimming removed 6 bases from V and 6 bases from J; junction bases left unmatched: 6. The DNA of the CDR3 is TGTGCCATCAGAGGACAGGGAGGCGCTGAAGCTTTCTTT. Protein: CAIRGQGGAEAFF.

V usage is TRBV7-9 and J usage is TRBJ2-7; 7 bases agree with TRBD1. Germline V lookup: CDR1 SEHNR, CDR2 FQNEAQ (reference sequence). This CDR3 is built from 15 residues. V trimming: 4 bases; J trimming: 1 base; junction bases outside the gene matches: 7. CDR3: CASSSTGTVSYEQYF. The CDR3 DNA follows: TGTGCCAGCAGCTCCACCGGGACAGTTTCCTACGAGCAGTACTTC.

The chain combines TRBV7-2 with TRBJ1-1; the D gene is possibly TRBD1 (5 bases). Germline V CDR1 and CDR2: SGHTA, FQGNSA. The CDR3 covers 14 residues. The V gene lost 5 bases and the J gene lost 5 bases, with 15 bases spanning the gap. CDR3 sequence: CASSSNGGRTEAFF. The CDR3 bases are TGTGCCAGCAGCAGCAATGGGGGTCGGACTGAAGCTTTCTTT.

The genes are TRBV2 and TRBJ2-7; D is undetermined. The CDR3 has 12 residues. V lost 1 base to trimming and J lost 2 bases, with 3 bases between them. Germline assignment: CDR1 SNHLY and CDR2 FYNNEI. The CDR3 DNA is TGTGCCAGCAGTGAAGACCCCTACGAGCAGTACTTC. Residues: CASSEDPYEQYF.

The chain couples TRBV28 to TRBJ2-7; D is possibly TRBD2 (6 bases). The CDR3 consists of 14 residues. V gave up 2 bases and J gave up 5 bases, with 13 bases separating them. In germline, CDR1 is MDHEN, CDR2 SYDVKM. CDR3 DNA: TGTGCCAGCAGTTTAGGAGGGAGGATGGACGAGCAGTACTTC. It translates to CASSLGGRMDEQYF.

The V call is TRBV7-3, the J call TRBJ1-1, with D hard to call. The germline V and J ends were trimmed by 4 bases and 4 bases, with 10 bases remaining between them. The CDR3 runs to 13 residues. CDR1 is SGHTA and CDR2 is FQGTGA in the germline V gene. The CDR3 DNA sequence: TGTGCCAGCAGCTCGGCGGCGGGCACTGAAGCTTTCTTT. Translating gives CASSSAAGTEAFF.

This clone came up once. The chain uses TRBV11-3 and TRBJ2-2; no reliable D call. Germline V CDR1 and CDR2: SGHNT, YENEEA. The CDR3 is made up of 15 amino acids. Trimming removed 4 bases at V and 4 bases at J, with 13 bases between. The CDR3, as DNA: TGTGCCAGCAGCTCACCACGGATCGGCACCGGGGAGCTGTTTTTT. The encoded protein is CASSSPRIGTGELFF.

The chain has TRBV5-4 and TRBJ2-5; D uncertain. Deletions cut 1 base from V and 4 bases from J, with 8 bases between. The CDR3 is 13 amino acids. CDR1 and CDR2 (germline): SGHNT, YYREEE (reference sequence). The CDR3 DNA follows: TGTGCCAGCAGCTTGTTCCAAGCAGAGACCCAGTACTTC. Encoded protein: CASSLFQAETQYF.

The rearrangement uses TRBV4-1 and TRBJ2-7, with D unclear. This CDR3 contains 16 residues. Trimming shortened V by 4 bases and J by 0 bases, and 16 bases separated the two germline ends. Germline CDR1 reads MGHRA; CDR2 reads YSYEKL. As DNA, the CDR3 is TGCGCCAGCAGCCCCCACTTGGCAGAAAGCTCCTACGAGCAGTACTTC. Residues: CASSPHLAESSYEQYF.

Only a few counts were recorded for this clone. The CDR3: CASSEAGTDTQYF. The CDR3 DNA sequence: TGTGCCAGCAGTGAAGCGGGCACAGATACGCAGTATTTT. The genes are TRBV6-4 and TRBJ2-3, with D perhaps matching TRBD2 (5 bases). The CDR3 loop spans 13 amino acids. CDR1 is MRHNA, CDR2 SNTAGT, per germline. V was pared by 3 bases and J by 1 base, with 5 bases between.

The chain carries TRBV19 and TRBJ1-2; D is undetermined. There are 12 residues in the CDR3. The V end was cut by 5 bases, the J end by 6 bases, with 10 bases between. CDR1 LNHDA and CDR2 SQIVND come from the germline V gene (reference sequence). CDR3: CASSPGSHGYTF. Here the CDR3 DNA reads TGTGCCAGTAGTCCGGGGAGCCATGGCTACACCTTC.

The V gene is TRBV7-2, the J gene TRBJ2-1, with 12 bases fitting TRBD2. The CDR3 loop spans 16 amino acids. J gave up 8 bases and V 5 bases, and 10 bases lay outside the gene matches. Looked up from germline, CDR1 is SGHTA and CDR2 is FQGNSA. The CDR3 spells CASSPRLAGVGYEQFF. The CDR3 DNA reads as TGTGCCAGCAGCCCCCGACTAGCGGGAGTGGGCTATGAGCAGTTCTTC.

The chain links TRBV5-4 to TRBJ2-3, with 9 bases lining up with TRBD2. Per the germline V gene, CDR1 is SGHNT and CDR2 is YYREEE (reference sequence). This CDR3 spans 17 amino acids. The ends lost 4 bases at V and 4 bases at J; junction bases unmatched: 13. CDR3 residues: CASSTGLAFFGADTQYF. The CDR3 DNA reads as TGTGCCAGCAGCACGGGACTAGCCTTTTTCGGCGCAGATACGCAGTATTTT.

The genes are TRBV5-1 and TRBJ2-7; 8 bases are a match to TRBD2. Germline V gene data show CDR1 as SGHRS and CDR2 as YFSETQ. The CDR3 has 13 amino acids. The V segment lost 3 bases and the J segment 6 bases; nucleotides outside the gene matches: 5. The CDR3 DNA follows: TGCGCCAGCAGCTGGACGACTAGCGCCGAGCAGTACTTC. As protein: CASSWTTSAEQYF.

The genes are TRBV9 and TRBJ1-2; TRBD1 might be the D (6 bases). This CDR3 is built from 14 residues. Per the germline V gene, CDR1 is SGDLS and CDR2 is YYNGEE. V was trimmed by 4 bases and J by 7 bases, leaving 17 bases between them. CDR3 in DNA: TGTGCCAGCAGCCCCCGGACAGTTAATCCTGGCTACACCTTC. It encodes CASSPRTVNPGYTF.

The genes are TRBV19 and TRBJ1-1, with unresolved D. Per the germline V gene, CDR1 is LNHDA and CDR2 is SQIVND (reference sequence). V shed 1 base and J shed 2 bases, with 14 bases lying between them. The CDR3 has 16 amino acids. The CDR3 reads CASSIGSRVSNTEAFF. DNA for the CDR3: TGTGCCAGTAGTATAGGCTCCCGGGTTTCAAACACTGAAGCTTTCTTT.

The chain uses TRBV12-3 or TRBV12-4 and TRBJ2-7; D gene unclear. The CDR3 length is 12 residues. Trimming took off 3 bases at V and 3 bases at J, with 6 bases between the two ends. CDR3 in amino acids: CASSFGYYEQYF. The CDR3 DNA is TGTGCCAGCAGTTTTGGTTACTACGAGCAGTACTTC.

The CDR3 coding sequence is TGTGCCAGCAGTCTATCGGGGGCCAGCTCCTACGAGCAGTACTTC. It yields the protein CASSLSGASSYEQYF. This chain connects TRBV2 to TRBJ2-7, with D perhaps assigned TRBD1 or TRBD2 (6 bases each). V was trimmed by 5 bases and J by 0 bases, leaving 14 bases between them. CDR1 and CDR2 (germline): SNHLY, FYNNEI. The CDR3 has 15 residues. Based on the CDR3 plus reference TRBV2 and TRBJ2-7, the full variable domain is EPEVTQTPSHQVTQMGQEVILRCVPISNHLYFYWYRQILGQKVEFLVSFYNNEISEKSEIFDDQFSVERPDGSNFTLKIRSTKLEDSAMYFCASSLSGASSYEQYFGPGTRLTVT.